The clone carrying this TCR beta chain has just a few counts. The sample is drawn from a study of blood T cell repertoires in COVID-19. Study-wide background: The origin of the acute and convalescent COVID-19 samples was the United States, Italy and Spain.

Data came from immunoSEQ multiplex PCR; TCRdb stores just in-frame clones and leaves some out. The sample shows about 140,000 clones, roughly 79% of them seen only once. Those who participated ranged in age from about 18 to 89 years and resided in about two dozen US areas. Sequenced material: PBMCs or T cells enriched from blood (not recorded which). The TCR sequence derives from a woman between 45 and 65 years old who had recovered from COVID-19.

The CDR3 nucleotides are TGTGCCAGCTCACCCCCGACAGTGAGAGGAGACTATGGCTACACCTTC. It translates to CASSPPTVRGDYGYTF. The chain employs TRBV18 and TRBJ1-2, with D possibly being TRBD1 (5 bases). Trimming took off 3 bases at V and 3 bases at J, with 17 bases between the two ends. The CDR3 has 16 amino acids. CDR1 is KGHSH and CDR2 is LQKENI in the germline V gene.